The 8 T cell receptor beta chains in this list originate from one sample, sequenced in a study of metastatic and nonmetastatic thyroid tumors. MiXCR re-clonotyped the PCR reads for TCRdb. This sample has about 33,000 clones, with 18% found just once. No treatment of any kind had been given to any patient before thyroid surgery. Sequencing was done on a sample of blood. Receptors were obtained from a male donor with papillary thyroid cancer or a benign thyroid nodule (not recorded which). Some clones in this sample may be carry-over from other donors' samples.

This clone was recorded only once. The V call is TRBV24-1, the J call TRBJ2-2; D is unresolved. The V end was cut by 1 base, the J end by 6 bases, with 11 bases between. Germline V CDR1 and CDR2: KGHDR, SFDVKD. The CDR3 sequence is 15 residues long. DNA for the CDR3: TGTGCCACCAGTGATTTTGGTAGGGCCTCCGGGGAGCTGTTTTTT. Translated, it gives CATSDFGRASGELFF.

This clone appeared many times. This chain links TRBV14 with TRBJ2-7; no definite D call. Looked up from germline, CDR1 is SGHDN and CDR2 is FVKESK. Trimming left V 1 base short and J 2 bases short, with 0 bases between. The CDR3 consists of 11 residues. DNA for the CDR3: TGTGCCAGCAGCCAAGCCTACGAGCAGTACTTC. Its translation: CASSQAYEQYF.

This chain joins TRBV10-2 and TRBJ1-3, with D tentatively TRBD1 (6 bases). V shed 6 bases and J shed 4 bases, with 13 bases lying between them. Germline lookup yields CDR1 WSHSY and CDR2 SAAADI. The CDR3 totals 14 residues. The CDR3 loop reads CASRIGGQGNTIYF. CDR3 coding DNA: TGCGCCAGCAGGATTGGGGGGCAAGGAAACACCATATATTTT.

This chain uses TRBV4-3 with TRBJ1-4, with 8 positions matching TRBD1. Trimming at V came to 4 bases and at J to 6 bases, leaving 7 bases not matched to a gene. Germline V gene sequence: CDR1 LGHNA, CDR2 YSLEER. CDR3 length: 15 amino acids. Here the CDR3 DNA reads TGCGCCAGCAGCCCGCGACAGGGGTGGGATGAAAAACTGTTTTTT. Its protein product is CASSPRQGWDEKLFF.

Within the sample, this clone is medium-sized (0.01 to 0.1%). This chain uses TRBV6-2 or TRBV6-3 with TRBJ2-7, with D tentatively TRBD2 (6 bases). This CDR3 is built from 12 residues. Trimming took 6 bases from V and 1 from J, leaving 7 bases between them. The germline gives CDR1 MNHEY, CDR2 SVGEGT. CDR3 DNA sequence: TGTGCCAGCAGCGGGACTTCCTACGAGCAGTACTTC. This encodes CASSGTSYEQYF.

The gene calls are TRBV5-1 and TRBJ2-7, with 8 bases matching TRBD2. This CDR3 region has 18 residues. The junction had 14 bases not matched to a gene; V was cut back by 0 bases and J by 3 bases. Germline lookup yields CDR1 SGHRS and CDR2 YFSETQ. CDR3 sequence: CASSLETSAMALYYEQYF. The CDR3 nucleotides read TGCGCCAGCAGCTTGGAGACTAGCGCGATGGCACTTTACTACGAGCAGTACTTC.

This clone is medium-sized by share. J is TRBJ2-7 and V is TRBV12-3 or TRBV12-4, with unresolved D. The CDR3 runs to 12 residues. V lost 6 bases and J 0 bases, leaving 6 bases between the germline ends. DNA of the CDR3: TGTGCCAGCAGGGACGACTCCTACGAGCAGTACTTC. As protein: CASRDDSYEQYF.

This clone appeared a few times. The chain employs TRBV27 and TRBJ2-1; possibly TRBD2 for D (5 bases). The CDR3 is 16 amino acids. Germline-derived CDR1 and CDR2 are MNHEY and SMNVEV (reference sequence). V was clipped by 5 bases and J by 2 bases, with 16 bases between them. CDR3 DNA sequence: TGTGCCAGCAGTCTGGGAGCCACGAAGGCCTACAATGAGCAGTTCTTC. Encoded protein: CASSLGATKAYNEQFF.